This TCR beta chain was sequenced in a study of shared clonotypes between healthy human individuals. Findings and limits, study-wide: Limitation of the genetic and exposure-history diversity represented came from the few donors. As a rule, naive subsets had a larger estimated richness than memory subsets. Of the naive CD4 clonotypes, roughly 5.5% were shared across several donors.

Repertoires were generated with immunoSEQ multiplex PCR, while TCRdb's copy carries only in-frame clones and drops some. The data contain roughly 1,100,000 clones, more than 65% of them seen just once; the ten biggest clones take up around 1.4%. In this sample, this clone turned up once. What it binds is not known. The germline CDR1 and CDR2 sequences are MRHNA and SNTAGT. This CDR3 comprises 15 residues. Trimming cost V 4 bases and J 0 bases, with 12 bases left between them. J is TRBJ1-2 and V is TRBV6-4; D gene ambiguous. Sequencing was performed on memory CD4+ T cells sorted from blood. Subset denoted: CD45RA-negative fraction. The TCR was taken from a man younger than 35 in good health. Here the CDR3 reads CASSVNGNANYGYTF. CDR3 sequence (DNA): TGTGCCAGCAGTGTAAACGGGAACGCTAACTATGGCTACACCTTC.